Each of the 28 T cell receptor beta chains below was sequenced from the same sample in a study of blood T cells in healthy people across ages. The authors ran a second PCR of about 6 to 11 cycles using a sample-barcoded 5' primer and a J-beta primer mix. TCRdb reprocessed the 5' RACE reads with MiXCR, giving one entry per CDR3 protein. The data hold under 800,000 distinct CDR3 sequences, with around 21% observed a single time. The sequencing input was blood. These receptors were obtained from a man in his 70s in good health.

The genes are TRBV5-1 and TRBJ1-2; D might be TRBD1 (6 bases). The CDR3 covers 15 residues. CDR1 and CDR2 (germline): SGHRS, YFSETQ. Trimming removed 4 bases at V and 6 bases at J, with 19 bases between. The CDR3 DNA is TGCGCCAGCAGCCCAGATCCAGGGGTCCCCAATGGCTACACCTTC. Its protein is CASSPDPGVPNGYTF.

This clonotype was counted many times. J is TRBJ2-1 and V is TRBV20-1; 7 bases align to TRBD2. Germline V gene sequence: CDR1 DFQATT, CDR2 SNEGSKA (reference sequence). This CDR3 has 16 residues. The junction had 12 bases not matched to a gene; V was cut back by 0 bases and J by 7 bases. In DNA, the CDR3 is TGCAGTGCTAGAGATCCGGCGGGAGCGATACTTAATGAGCAGTTCTTC. This translates into CSARDPAGAILNEQFF.

This clonotype was counted ten times or more. The V call is TRBV5-1, the J call TRBJ2-3, with D perhaps TRBD2 (6 bases). Trimming stripped 4 bases from V and 6 bases from J, with 12 bases between. CDR3 length: 13 residues. Germline assignment: CDR1 SGHRS and CDR2 YFSETQ. CDR3 residues: CASSDGTADTQYF. In DNA, the CDR3 is TGCGCCAGCAGCGACGGGACTGCCGATACGCAGTATTTT.

This clonotype was seen a handful of times. Written as DNA, the CDR3 is TGTGCCAGCAGCCATCGGGACAGGGTTTTCAATGAGCAGTTCTTC. Encoded protein: CASSHRDRVFNEQFF. J is TRBJ2-5 and V is TRBV14, with 9 bases aligning to TRBD1. TRBJ2-1 matches the DNA end more closely, so the J call is doubtful. The CDR3 spans 15 residues. Germline assignment: CDR1 SGHDN and CDR2 FVKESK.

The table lists this clonotype with a few counts. The V and J genes are TRBV12-3 or TRBV12-4 and TRBJ1-5, with D possibly being TRBD1 (5 bases). V was shortened by 7 bases and J by 9 bases, with 16 bases between the two germline ends. This CDR3 comprises 13 residues. CDR3 DNA sequence: TGTGCCAGCACCTCAGACAGCTATCGGCCCCAGCATTTT. Translation: CASTSDSYRPQHF.

This clonotype was detected only a few times. This chain connects TRBV5-1 to TRBJ2-1; 7 bases match TRBD1. Germline V CDR1 and CDR2: SGHRS, YFSETQ. V lost 1 base to trimming and J lost 9 bases; unmatched junction nucleotides: 10. The CDR3 has 15 residues. CDR3 nucleotide sequence: TGCGCCAGCAGCTTGTTGACAGGGTCCAGCGGTGAGCAGTTCTTC. Translated: CASSLLTGSSGEQFF.

On this clonotype: Relative to the germline gene, one junction end is altered; a read error may explain this. The chain links TRBV20-1 to TRBJ2-3; 11 bases are a match to TRBD2. Germline values: CDR1 DFQATT, CDR2 SNEGSKA (reference sequence). The CDR3 length is 14 residues. CDR3 region: CSARGLAGGDTQYF. The DNA for the CDR3 is TGCAGTGCGAGAGGGCTAGCGGGAGGAGATACGCAGTATTTT.

This clonotype was detected a few times. The chain carries TRBV20-1 and TRBJ2-3; 11 positions match TRBD1. Germline V lookup: CDR1 DFQATT, CDR2 SNEGSKA (reference sequence). The CDR3 is 16 amino acids. Germline trimming cut 6 bases from V and 5 bases from J; bases unmatched to any gene: 13. The CDR3: CSATPPGQGVGDTQYF. CDR3 bases: TGCAGTGCCACTCCTCCGGGACAGGGGGTTGGAGATACGCAGTATTTT.

The chain couples TRBV12-3 or TRBV12-4 to TRBJ2-7; unclear D gene. The CDR3 runs to 15 residues. Between the trimmed V and J ends, which lost 2 bases and 0 bases, there was a span of 11 bases. CDR3 in amino acids: CASSLSLESSYEQYF. CDR3 sequence (DNA): TGTGCCAGCAGTTTATCTTTGGAGAGCTCCTACGAGCAGTACTTC.

The V and J genes are TRBV5-1 and TRBJ1-1; TRBD1 matches at 7 bases. V dropped 0 bases and J dropped 5; count of bases not matched to a gene: 7. This CDR3 is built from 15 residues. The germline CDR1 and CDR2 sequences are SGHRS and YFSETQ. In DNA form, the CDR3 reads TGCGCCAGCAGCTTGGGGGAGGGGGCGATGACTGAAGCTTTCTTT. It codes for CASSLGEGAMTEAFF.

CDR3: CASSKGGSGETQYF. As DNA, the CDR3 is TGTGCCAGCAGCAAGGGGGGGAGTGGAGAGACCCAGTACTTC. This chain connects TRBV12-3 or TRBV12-4 to TRBJ2-5; possibly TRBD2 for D (7 bases). V lost 6 bases and J lost 4, with 15 bases in between. The CDR3 totals 14 residues.

This sequence joins TRBV6-5 and TRBJ2-1; TRBD1 aligns across 9 bases. Trimming took 7 bases from V and 8 from J; bases not matched to a gene: 6. Looked up from germline, CDR1 is MNHEY and CDR2 is SVGAGI. The CDR3 spans 13 residues. The CDR3, as DNA: TGTGCCAGCACCACGGACAGGGGTGATGAGCAGTTCTTC. Its protein is CASTTDRGDEQFF.

A remark on this clonotype: The junction and the germline gene differ at one end; a read error may be behind it. The chain employs TRBV6-2 or TRBV6-3 and TRBJ2-1, with TRBD1 as a possible D gene (5 bases). CDR3 length: 12 residues. CDR1 is MNHEY and CDR2 is SVGEGT in the germline V gene. CDR3 sequence: CASSLVGAGRYF. The CDR3, as DNA: TGTGCCAGCAGTTTGGTTGGGGCAGGTCGGTACTTC.

The chain combines TRBV15 with TRBJ2-5; no definite D call. The end of the DNA is better explained by TRBJ2-7, so the J call may be wrong. Per the germline V gene, CDR1 is LNHNV and CDR2 is YYDKDF (reference sequence). This CDR3 region has 15 residues. Written as DNA, the CDR3 is TGTGCCACCAGCAGAGATGGTACGGCACTCTACGAGCAGTACTTC. Encoded protein: CATSRDGTALYEQYF.

At least ten counts were recorded for this clonotype. The chain has TRBV27 and TRBJ1-5, with TRBD1 identical over 10 bases. V lost 6 bases and J lost 6; bases outside the gene matches: 5. The CDR3 is 14 amino acids. CDR1 and CDR2 (germline): MNHEY, SMNVEV (reference sequence). The DNA of the CDR3 is TGTGCCAGCAGCCAGGACAGGGGGTTTCAGCCCCAGCATTTT. It translates to CASSQDRGFQPQHF.

At least ten counts were recorded for this clonotype. V usage is TRBV5-1 and J usage is TRBJ2-7, with a weak D call TRBD2 (6 bases). Trimming pared 1 base from V and 0 bases from J, leaving 11 bases between. Germline V gene data show CDR1 as SGHRS and CDR2 as YFSETQ. This CDR3 contains 15 residues. The CDR3 DNA follows: TGCGCCAGCAGCTTGCTGGCTAGCGTCTCCTACGAGCAGTACTTC. Amino acid sequence: CASSLLASVSYEQYF.

This clonotype came up a few times. The chain recombines TRBV12-3 or TRBV12-4 with TRBJ1-4; 7 bases map to TRBD1. V was pared by 3 bases and J by 8 bases, with 6 bases of the junction left unmatched. CDR3 length: 14 residues. CDR3 sequence: CASSFRDSGEKLFF. CDR3 DNA sequence: TGTGCCAGCAGTTTCAGGGACAGTGGCGAAAAACTGTTTTTT.

Concerning this clonotype itself: Germline and junction disagree at one end, which may indicate a read error. CDR3 sequence (DNA): TGTGGCAGCAGCTTAGCCGCGCCTTGGACAGATACGCAGTATTTT. It encodes CGSSLAAPWTDTQYF. The chain uses TRBV7-2 and TRBJ2-3; D gene uncertain. CDR1 and CDR2 from the germline V gene are SGHTA and FQGNSA. CDR3 length: 15 residues.

This sequence joins TRBV28 and TRBJ1-1; 8 nucleotides agree with TRBD1. After removal of 3 bases from V and 8 bases from J, the junction contained 8 bases not matched to a gene. The CDR3 consists of 14 residues. The germline CDR1 and CDR2 sequences are MDHEN and SYDVKM. This CDR3 is CASSLRQGAREAFF. CDR3 nucleotide sequence: TGTGCCAGCAGTTTGCGGCAGGGGGCTAGGGAAGCTTTCTTT. The full variable domain, rest sourced from reference TRBV28 and TRBJ1-1, is DVKVTQSSRYLVKRTGEKVFLECVQDMDHENMFWYRQDPGLGLRLIYFSYDVKMKEKGDIPEGYSVSREKKERFSLILESASTNQTSMYLCASSLRQGAREAFFGQGTRLTVV.

The V call is TRBV9, the J call TRBJ2-2; 9 positions agree with TRBD1. CDR1 and CDR2 from the germline V gene are SGDLS and YYNGEE. Trimming removed 3 bases from V and 1 base from J; junction bases left unmatched: 4. The CDR3 length is 16 residues. The DNA of the CDR3 is TGTGCCAGCAGCGCCACAGGGGGCCAGAACACCGGGGAGCTGTTTTTT. Its protein product is CASSATGGQNTGELFF.

This clonotype occurred a few times. J is TRBJ2-1 and V is TRBV6-2 or TRBV6-3, with TRBD2 matching over 8 bases. V shed 5 bases and J 5 bases; nucleotides not matched to a gene: 8. The germline CDR1 and CDR2 sequences are MNHEY and SVGEGT. CDR3 length: 15 residues. The CDR3 region is CASSIKREKDNEQFF. CDR3 sequence (DNA): TGTGCCAGCAGTATCAAGCGGGAGAAGGACAATGAGCAGTTCTTC.

This rearrangement joins TRBV7-9 to TRBJ2-1, with 9 bases aligning to TRBD2. Germline-derived CDR1 and CDR2 are SEHNR and FQNEAQ (reference sequence). The CDR3 totals 15 residues. Germline trimming cut 4 bases from V and 8 bases from J; bases unmatched to any gene: 9. In DNA, the CDR3 is TGTGCCAGCAGCTCGCAGCGGGAGGTTAGATATGAGCAGTTCTTC. Translated: CASSSQREVRYEQFF. Full variable domain (rest looked up from reference TRBV7-9 and TRBJ2-1): DTGVSQNPRHKITKRGQNVTFRCDPISEHNRLYWYRQTLGQGPEFLTYFQNEAQLEKSRLLSDRFSAERPKGSFSTLEIQRTEQGDSAMYLCASSSQREVRYEQFFGPGTRLTVL.

The V gene is TRBV20-1, the J gene TRBJ2-5; D not certain. This CDR3 is 11 amino acids long. Germline V lookup: CDR1 DFQATT, CDR2 SNEGSKA (reference sequence). V lost 5 bases to trimming and J lost 5 bases, with 9 bases between them. CDR3 nucleotides: TGCAGTGCTTCGTACGGGGAGACCCAGTACTTC. Translating it yields CSASYGETQYF.

This rearrangement joins TRBV19 to TRBJ2-1; TRBD2 might be the D (5 bases). Germline lookup yields CDR1 LNHDA and CDR2 SQIVND (reference sequence). CDR3 size: 14 residues. V was trimmed by 3 bases and J by 0 bases, leaving 6 bases between them. For the CDR3, the DNA is TGTGCCAGTAGTATGGGGAGCTCCTACAATGAGCAGTTCTTC. It is translated as CASSMGSSYNEQFF.

The chain is built from TRBV7-9 and TRBJ2-5; maybe TRBD2 (5 bases). Germline V gene lookup returns CDR1 SEHNR and CDR2 FQNEAQ (reference sequence). V lost 1 base to trimming and J lost 7 bases, with 13 bases between them. The CDR3 consists of 14 residues. The DNA for the CDR3 is TGTGCCAGCAGCTTAGTGGTTTTCGGAGGGACCCAGTACTTC. This translates into CASSLVVFGGTQYF.

The chain couples TRBV19 to TRBJ1-2; unclear D gene. CDR1 and CDR2 (germline): LNHDA, SQIVND (reference sequence). V lost 7 bases and J lost 1, with 4 bases in between. The CDR3 covers 11 residues. CDR3 sequence (DNA): TGTGCCAGTACCAGTAACTATGGCTACACCTTC. Residues: CASTSNYGYTF.

This chain uses TRBV5-1 with TRBJ1-1; D is perhaps TRBD1 (6 bases). The CDR3 covers 15 residues. V was clipped by 0 bases and J by 4 bases, with 13 bases between them. From germline, CDR1 is SGHRS and CDR2 YFSETQ. CDR3 sequence: CASSLEGGRTTEAFF. Written as DNA, the CDR3 is TGCGCCAGCAGCTTGGAGGGGGGCCGGACCACTGAAGCTTTCTTT.

This clonotype was seen more than once but under ten times. The chain employs TRBV14 and TRBJ2-3; 9 bases fit TRBD2. V lost 5 bases to trimming and J lost 1 base; unmatched junction nucleotides: 4. There are 15 residues in the CDR3. Germline V gene data show CDR1 as SGHDN and CDR2 as FVKESK. In nucleotides, the CDR3 is TGTGCCAGCAGCATACGCGGGAGGGGCACAGATACGCAGTATTTT. Translation gives CASSIRGRGTDTQYF.